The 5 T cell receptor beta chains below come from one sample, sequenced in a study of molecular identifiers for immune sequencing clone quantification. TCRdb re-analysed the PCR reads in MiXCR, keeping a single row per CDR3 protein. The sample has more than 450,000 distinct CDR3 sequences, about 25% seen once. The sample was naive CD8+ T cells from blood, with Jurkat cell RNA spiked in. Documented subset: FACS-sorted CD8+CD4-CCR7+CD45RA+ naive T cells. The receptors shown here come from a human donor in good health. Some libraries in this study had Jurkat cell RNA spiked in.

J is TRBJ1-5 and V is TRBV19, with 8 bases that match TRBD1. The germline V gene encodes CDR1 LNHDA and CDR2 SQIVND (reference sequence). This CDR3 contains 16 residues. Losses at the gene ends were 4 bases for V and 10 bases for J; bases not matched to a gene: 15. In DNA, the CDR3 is TGTGCCAGTAGTAGCCACGAGACAGGGGCGAAGGATCCCCAGCATTTT. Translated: CASSSHETGAKDPQHF.

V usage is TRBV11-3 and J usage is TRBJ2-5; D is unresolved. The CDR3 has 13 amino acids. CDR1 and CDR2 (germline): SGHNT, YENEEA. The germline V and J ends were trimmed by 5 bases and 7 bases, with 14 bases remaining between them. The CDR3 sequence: CASSPTNDATQYF. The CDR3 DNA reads TGTGCCAGCAGCCCCACCAATGACGCGACCCAGTACTTC. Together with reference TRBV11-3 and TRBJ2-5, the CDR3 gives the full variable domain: EAGVVQSPRYKIIEKKQPVAFWCNPISGHNTLYWYLQNLGQGPELLIRYENEEAVDDSQLPKDRFSAERLKGVDSTLKIQPAELGDSAVYLCASSPTNDATQYFGPGTRLLVL.

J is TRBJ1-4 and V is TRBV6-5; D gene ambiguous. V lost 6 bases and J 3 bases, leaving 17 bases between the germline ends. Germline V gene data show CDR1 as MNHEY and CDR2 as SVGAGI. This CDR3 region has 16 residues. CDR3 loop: CASRADRGLSNEKLFF. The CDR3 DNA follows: TGTGCCAGCAGAGCAGACCGGGGATTATCTAATGAAAAACTGTTTTTT.

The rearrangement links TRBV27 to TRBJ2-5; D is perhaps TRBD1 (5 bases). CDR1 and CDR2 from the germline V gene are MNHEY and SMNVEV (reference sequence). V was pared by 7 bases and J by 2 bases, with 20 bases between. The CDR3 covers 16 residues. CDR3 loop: CASNPHLRQPQETQYF. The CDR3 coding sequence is TGTGCCAGCAATCCGCACCTTCGACAGCCTCAAGAGACCCAGTACTTC.

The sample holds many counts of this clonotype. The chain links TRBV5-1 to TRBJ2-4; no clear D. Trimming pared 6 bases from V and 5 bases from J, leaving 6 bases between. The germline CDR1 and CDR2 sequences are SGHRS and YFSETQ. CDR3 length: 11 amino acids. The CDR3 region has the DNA TGCGCCAGCACCGATCAAAACATTCAGTACTTC. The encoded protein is CASTDQNIQYF.